These 8 T cell receptor beta chains came from one sample sequenced in a study of blood T cell repertoires in COVID-19 (dated by TCRdb to about 2020). Library prep was done by the immunoSEQ multiplex PCR assay. Held by TCRdb, this immuneACCESS table contains in-frame sequences only and omits some clones. Under half of the omission traces to an unresolved V gene where checked; the cause of the rest is unknown. The sample profile shows about 440,000 clones; 75% to 90% of them were found once. The ten biggest clones cover over 4% of the sample. The sequencing input was peripheral blood. The source is a woman aged 30 to 39 with acute or convalescent COVID-19.

A word on this clone: Distinct nucleotide sequences in the sample also encode this CDR3. V and J are TRBV27 and TRBJ2-1; tentative D call: TRBD1 (5 bases). The germline V gene encodes CDR1 MNHEY and CDR2 SMNVEV (reference sequence). V was cut by 3 bases and J by 5 bases, with 8 bases left in between. The CDR3 length is 13 residues. CDR3 protein: CASSLGRNNEQFF. CDR3 coding DNA: TGTGCCAGCAGTTTGGGGCGCAACAATGAGCAGTTCTTC.

The chain couples TRBV10-2 to TRBJ1-4, with TRBD1 matching over 7 bases. The CDR3 extends over 16 amino acids. With V trimmed by 0 bases and J by 5 bases, 6 bases remained unmatched. The germline V gene encodes CDR1 WSHSY and CDR2 SAAADI. The CDR3 nucleotides are TGCGCCAGCAGTGAGTCAAGGGGGCGGCTAAATGAAAAACTGTTTTTT. Its protein product is CASSESRGRLNEKLFF.

The J gene is TRBJ2-7, the V gene TRBV30; a weak D match, TRBD2 (6 bases). CDR1 is GTSNPN, CDR2 SVGIG, per germline (reference sequence). This CDR3 has 15 amino acids. The germline V and J ends were trimmed by 4 bases and 0 bases, with 16 bases remaining between them. CDR3 amino acids: CAWKKGTQVSYEQYF. The CDR3 coding sequence is TGTGCCTGGAAGAAGGGGACTCAAGTCTCCTACGAGCAGTACTTC.

The genes are TRBV2 and TRBJ1-3, with a weak D call TRBD1 (6 bases). Germline CDR1 and CDR2: SNHLY and FYNNEI. CDR3 length: 15 amino acids. V was pared by 6 bases and J by 2 bases, with 14 bases between. CDR3 region: CASRATGTTGNTIYF. The CDR3 region has the DNA TGTGCCAGCAGAGCCACCGGGACAACTGGAAACACCATATATTTT.

The chain is built from TRBV5-4 and TRBJ2-3; 11 nucleotides agree with TRBD2. V dropped 3 bases and J dropped 2; count of bases not matched to a gene: 5. The V gene's germline CDR1 is SGHNT and CDR2 YYREEE (reference sequence). This CDR3 is 16 amino acids long. The CDR3 is CASSSSSGGHTDTQYF. The CDR3 coding sequence is TGTGCCAGCAGCTCATCTAGCGGGGGGCACACAGATACGCAGTATTTT. Based on the CDR3 plus reference TRBV5-4 and TRBJ2-3, the full variable domain is ETGVTQSPTHLIKTRGQQVTLRCSSQSGHNTVSWYQQALGQGPQFIFQYYREEENGRGNFPPRFSGLQFPNYSSELNVNALELDDSALYLCASSSSSGGHTDTQYFGPGTRLTVL.

The chain recombines TRBV6-5 with TRBJ2-7, with TRBD1 identical over 9 bases. CDR1 is MNHEY, CDR2 SVGAGI, per germline. J lost 2 bases, V lost 4 bases, and 9 bases had no gene match. The CDR3 has 16 residues. Here the CDR3 reads CASSLHPGQGPYEQYF. The CDR3 DNA sequence: TGTGCCAGCAGTTTACATCCGGGACAGGGCCCCTACGAGCAGTACTTC.

The gene calls are TRBV20-1 and TRBJ1-2; perhaps TRBD1 as D (5 bases). V was trimmed by 3 bases and J by 0 bases, leaving 8 bases between them. CDR3 length: 13 amino acids. From germline, CDR1 is DFQATT and CDR2 SNEGSKA (reference sequence). CDR3 protein: CSASGAANYGYTF. In nucleotides, the CDR3 is TGCAGTGCTAGTGGGGCAGCTAACTATGGCTACACCTTC.

The chain links TRBV27 to TRBJ2-7; tentative D call: TRBD1 (6 bases). The CDR3 extends over 15 amino acids. Germline V gene lookup returns CDR1 MNHEY and CDR2 SMNVEV (reference sequence). V dropped 1 base and J dropped 2 bases, with 12 bases sitting between them. The CDR3 loop reads CASSLFGQRTYEQYF. In DNA, the CDR3 is TGTGCCAGCAGTTTATTCGGACAGAGGACCTACGAGCAGTACTTC.